These 26 T cell receptor beta chains were sequenced from one sample in a study of control samples from healthy donors and cancer patients. Sequencing was performed with immunoSEQ multiplex PCR; in TCRdb, only in-frame clones are kept and a portion is missing. The top ten clones hold over 1.5% of a sample with roughly 120,000 clones, 85% to 95% of them seen once. Sequencing was performed on PBMCs. These receptors originate from a man aged 45-65 years with head and neck cancer.

The chain has TRBV18 and TRBJ1-1, with a possible D match to TRBD1 (6 bases). V gave up 3 bases and J gave up 0 bases, with 11 bases separating them. Germline CDR1 KGHSH, CDR2 LQKENI. CDR3 length: 15 residues. CDR3 sequence reads: CASSPRQALNTEAFF. The CDR3 region has the DNA TGTGCCAGCTCACCCCGACAGGCGCTGAACACTGAAGCTTTCTTT.

This clone was found once. The chain combines TRBV4-2 with TRBJ2-2, with 7 bases that match TRBD1. Germline CDR1 LGHNA, CDR2 YNFKEQ. The CDR3 spans 16 residues. The V and J ends lost 0 bases and 4 bases, in that order; junction bases with no gene match: 5. The chain's CDR3 is CASSQEGGLSTGELFF. CDR3 DNA: TGTGCCAGCAGCCAAGAAGGGGGCCTTTCCACCGGGGAGCTGTTTTTT.

The chain employs TRBV6-5 and TRBJ1-2, with 8 nucleotides matching TRBD1. The V gene end was trimmed by 8 bases and the J gene end by 4 bases; junction bases not matched to a gene: 12. Germline V gene data show CDR1 as MNHEY and CDR2 as SVGAGI. The CDR3 consists of 15 residues. The CDR3 region is CASWVKITGGYGYTF. In DNA, the CDR3 is TGTGCCAGCTGGGTGAAAATTACAGGGGGCTATGGCTACACCTTC.

This sequence joins TRBV27 and TRBJ1-4; D might be TRBD1 (5 bases). CDR3 length: 14 residues. Trimming removed 7 bases at V and 4 bases at J, with 13 bases between. Germline V lookup: CDR1 MNHEY, CDR2 SMNVEV (reference sequence). The CDR3 nucleotides are TGTGCCAGCACCTCTGGGGGATATAATGAAAAACTGTTTTTT. Translated: CASTSGGYNEKLFF.

The chain employs TRBV7-2 and TRBJ1-2; 7 nucleotides match TRBD1. Germline CDR1 reads SGHTA; CDR2 reads FQGNSA. Trimming cost V 4 bases and J 8 bases; bases outside gene matches: 10. The CDR3 totals 14 residues. The CDR3 reads CASSSSRQGRGYTF. Written as DNA, the CDR3 is TGTGCCAGCAGCTCCTCTCGACAGGGTAGAGGCTACACCTTC.

This chain joins TRBV2 and TRBJ2-5; D remains unclear. Trimming took 3 bases from V and 4 from J, leaving 12 bases between them. The V gene's germline CDR1 is SNHLY and CDR2 FYNNEI. There are 14 residues in the CDR3. The chain's CDR3 is CASSEDMASETQYF. The CDR3, as DNA: TGTGCCAGCAGTGAGGATATGGCCTCAGAGACCCAGTACTTC.

The genes are TRBV2 and TRBJ1-2, with D unresolved. V was cut by 4 bases and J by 6 bases, with 12 bases left in between. Looked up from germline, CDR1 is SNHLY and CDR2 is FYNNEI. CDR3 length: 13 residues. CDR3 sequence (DNA): TGTGCCAGCAGTGTTAACAGTCTAGATGGCTACACCTTC. Its translation is CASSVNSLDGYTF.

This chain joins TRBV4-2 and TRBJ2-7; D unresolved. This CDR3 region has 15 residues. The V gene's germline CDR1 is LGHNA and CDR2 YNFKEQ. V was clipped by 0 bases and J by 0 bases, with 9 bases between them. CDR3 DNA: TGTGCCAGCAGCCAAGATCGTACCGCCTCCTACGAGCAGTACTTC. As protein: CASSQDRTASYEQYF.

The CDR3 region has the DNA TGTGCCAGCAGCTTAGCTTTTGACAGGGGGGACACTGAAGCTTTCTTT. Translated, it gives CASSLAFDRGDTEAFF. The gene calls are TRBV7-2 and TRBJ1-1, with TRBD1 matching 9 bases. The CDR3 extends over 16 amino acids. The germline V gene encodes CDR1 SGHTA and CDR2 FQGNSA. The trim removed 0 bases at V and 3 bases at J, leaving 5 bases unmatched.

The chain joins TRBV5-1 to TRBJ2-7; D is possibly TRBD2 (5 bases). Looked up from germline, CDR1 is SGHRS and CDR2 is YFSETQ. Trimming removed 1 base from V and 1 base from J, with 9 bases in between. The CDR3 is 14 residues long. The CDR3 region is CASSLSGISYEQYF. The CDR3 DNA reads as TGCGCCAGCAGCTTGTCGGGGATTTCCTACGAGCAGTACTTC.

The V gene is TRBV2, the J gene TRBJ2-5; the match to TRBD1 covers 9 bases. The CDR3 is 15 amino acids. CDR1 is SNHLY and CDR2 is FYNNEI in the germline V gene. The ends lost 4 bases at V and 2 bases at J; junction bases unmatched: 5. CDR3 DNA sequence: TGTGCCAGCAGTGGGGGGACAGGGAAACAAGAGACCCAGTACTTC. It translates to CASSGGTGKQETQYF.

The chain has TRBV9 and TRBJ1-1, with 10 bases matching TRBD1. This CDR3 comprises 20 residues. Germline CDR1 and CDR2: SGDLS and YYNGEE. V was pared by 6 bases and J by 3 bases, with 23 bases of the junction left unmatched. CDR3 protein: CASTMNPENRDRGWDTEAFF. The CDR3 coding sequence is TGTGCCAGCACCATGAACCCCGAAAACCGGGACAGGGGCTGGGACACTGAAGCTTTCTTT.

The chain has TRBV4-3 and TRBJ2-2; D remains ambiguous. CDR1 and CDR2 from the germline V gene are LGHNA and YSLEER. This CDR3 region has 15 residues. V was clipped by 0 bases and J by 2 bases, with 7 bases between them. DNA for the CDR3: TGCGCCAGCAGCCAAGACATCTTCAACACCGGGGAGCTGTTTTTT. It translates to CASSQDIFNTGELFF.

V is TRBV19 and J is TRBJ1-2, with TRBD1 matching over 9 bases. CDR3 length: 17 amino acids. CDR1 LNHDA and CDR2 SQIVND come from the germline V gene (reference sequence). The junction had 15 bases not matched to a gene; V was cut back by 6 bases and J by 4 bases. Here the CDR3 DNA reads TGTGCCAGTAGCCCCCACAGGGGGCCAATTTTGTCCTATGGCTACACCTTC. Translated: CASSPHRGPILSYGYTF.

This chain connects TRBV7-9 to TRBJ2-2; 7 positions match TRBD2. The germline V gene has CDR1 SEHNR and CDR2 FQNEAQ (reference sequence). After removal of 5 bases from V and 6 bases from J, the junction contained 9 bases not matched to a gene. The CDR3 runs to 15 residues. CDR3 amino acids: CASSSRFRGAGELFF. The CDR3, as DNA: TGTGCCAGCAGCAGTCGGTTCCGGGGGGCCGGGGAGCTGTTTTTT.

This sequence joins TRBV30 and TRBJ1-2; 7 bases map to TRBD1. Germline CDR1 is GTSNPN and CDR2 is SVGIG (reference sequence). The V gene end was trimmed by 4 bases and the J gene end by 4 bases; junction bases not matched to a gene: 6. The CDR3 spans 13 residues. CDR3 sequence (DNA): TGTGCCTGGAACAGGGGAGGCTTCTATGGCTACACCTTC. It encodes CAWNRGGFYGYTF. Using reference TRBV30 and TRBJ1-2 for the parts outside the CDR3, the full variable domain is SQTIHQWPATLVQPVGSPLSLECTVEGTSNPNLYWYRQAAGRGLQLLFYSVGIGQISSEVPQNLSASRPQDRQFILSSKKLLLSDSGFYLCAWNRGGFYGYTFGSGTRLTVV.

The chain employs TRBV5-1 and TRBJ2-5; D is possibly TRBD2 (5 bases). Germline CDR1 and CDR2: SGHRS and YFSETQ. Trimming took off 4 bases at V and 4 bases at J, with 17 bases between the two ends. This CDR3 is 15 amino acids long. This CDR3 is CASSPLERDRETQYF. The CDR3, as DNA: TGCGCCAGCAGCCCTCTCGAGAGGGATCGAGAGACCCAGTACTTC.

This clone was observed once. J is TRBJ2-3 and V is TRBV28; no clear D. The CDR3 runs to 15 residues. Per germline, CDR1 MDHEN and CDR2 SYDVKM. V was trimmed by 3 bases and J by 3 bases, leaving 13 bases between them. The CDR3 DNA sequence: TGTGCCAGCAGTTTTGCGGCCCCACGGACAGATACGCAGTATTTT. Residues: CASSFAAPRTDTQYF.

The rearrangement links TRBV4-1 to TRBJ2-2; 7 positions agree with TRBD1. Germline loops: CDR1 MGHRA, CDR2 YSYEKL. The junction had 0 bases not matched to a gene; V was cut back by 4 bases and J by 1 base. The CDR3 consists of 14 residues. Here the CDR3 reads CASSRQGNTGELFF. CDR3 in DNA: TGCGCCAGCAGCCGACAGGGGAACACCGGGGAGCTGTTTTTT.

The rearrangement joins TRBV5-1 to TRBJ1-2, with TRBD1 matching 9 bases. This CDR3 comprises 13 residues. Per the germline V gene, CDR1 is SGHRS and CDR2 is YFSETQ. Trimming removed 2 bases from V and 8 bases from J; junction bases left unmatched: 4. The CDR3 sequence: CASSFWTGDGYTF. CDR3 nucleotide sequence: TGCGCCAGCAGCTTCTGGACAGGGGACGGCTACACCTTC.

This rearrangement joins TRBV4-1 to TRBJ1-1; D remains unclear. Trimming took off 1 base at V and 1 base at J, with 4 bases between the two ends. CDR3 size: 13 residues. Germline V gene sequence: CDR1 MGHRA, CDR2 YSYEKL. CDR3 sequence: CASSQVWNTEAFF. The CDR3 nucleotides read TGCGCCAGCAGCCAAGTGTGGAACACTGAAGCTTTCTTT.

This chain links TRBV5-1 with TRBJ2-1, with 8 bases that match TRBD1. CDR1 SGHRS and CDR2 YFSETQ come from the germline V gene. The CDR3 has 17 residues. J was trimmed by 6 bases and V by 0 bases; bases with no gene match: 11. The CDR3 loop is CASSLAGTGLGGNEQFF. The DNA for the CDR3 is TGCGCCAGCAGCTTGGCGGGGACAGGCCTGGGTGGCAATGAGCAGTTCTTC.

The chain couples TRBV21-1 to TRBJ2-7; the table's D call TRBD2 went unverified against the DNA. TRBV21-1 is annotated as a pseudogene. CDR3 size: 15 residues. The CDR3 spells CASSKGYDAERRSNF. For the CDR3, the DNA is TGTGCCAGCAGCAAAGGGTATGATGCGGAGAGAAGGTCAAACTTC.

J is TRBJ1-6 and V is TRBV30; D is unresolved. This CDR3 contains 13 residues. Germline V gives CDR1 GTSNPN, CDR2 SVGIG (reference sequence). V was pared by 0 bases and J by 4 bases, with 4 bases between. CDR3 sequence: CAWSVRYNSPLHF. The CDR3 nucleotides read TGTGCCTGGAGTGTAAGATATAATTCACCCCTCCACTTT.

The gene calls are TRBV4-2 and TRBJ2-3; perhaps TRBD1 as D (5 bases). The ends were cut back, 1 base at V and 2 bases at J, with 16 bases in the middle. This CDR3 has 17 residues. Germline V gives CDR1 LGHNA, CDR2 YNFKEQ. The DNA of the CDR3 is TGTGCCAGCAGCCAAGTTAGTCGGACAATATACACAGATACGCAGTATTTT. Protein: CASSQVSRTIYTDTQYF.

As concerns this clone: Other DNA sequences within the sample encode an identical CDR3. CDR3 in amino acids: CASSRDTYGYTF. CDR3 sequence (DNA): TGTGCCAGCAGCCGGGACACCTATGGCTACACCTTC. V and J are TRBV7-2 and TRBJ1-2, with D possibly TRBD1 on 6 matching bases. The V end was cut by 5 bases, the J end by 4 bases, with 8 bases between. Germline lookup yields CDR1 SGHTA and CDR2 FQGNSA. This CDR3 is built from 12 residues.